These 9 T cell receptor beta chains originate from one sample sequenced in a study of regulatory T cells in long-lasting Graves disease. Time point meaning: newly diagnosed GD, antithyroid drugs for less than 3 months. The TCR library used RNA extracted from PBMCs. According to the study, TCR beta libraries were built with iRepertoire HTBI primers and CDR3-region Arm-PCR. TCRdb reanalysed the multiplex PCR reads using MiXCR and keeps one entry per CDR3 protein. The sample includes about 400,000 distinct CDR3 sequences, 15% to 20% seen only once; the top ten take roughly 21%. These data were likewise used in another study, on T cells in Graves' hyperthyroidism and ophthalmopathy.

The sequencing used peripheral blood mononuclear cells (PBMCs), collected at new diagnosis, from a patient treated with antithyroid drugs. These receptors originate from a woman aged 18 to 35 with Graves disease.

J is TRBJ2-7 and V is TRBV6-2 or TRBV6-3; D unclear. The CDR3 covers 12 residues. Trimming pared 2 bases from V and 6 bases from J, leaving 8 bases between. The germline V gene encodes CDR1 MNHEY and CDR2 SVGEGT. CDR3 amino acids: CASSYPGVEQYF. CDR3 in DNA: TGTGCCAGCAGTTACCCTGGAGTCGAGCAGTACTTC.

The chain uses TRBV5-1 and TRBJ2-7, with D possibly called TRBD1 or TRBD2 (5 bases each). The CDR3 covers 12 residues. CDR1 SGHRS and CDR2 YFSETQ come from the germline V gene. V was shortened by 2 bases and J by 7 bases, with 10 bases between the two germline ends. The CDR3 here is CASSFGAMEQYF. Written as DNA, the CDR3 is TGCGCCAGCAGCTTCGGGGCCATGGAGCAGTACTTC.

The chain carries TRBV12-3 or TRBV12-4 and TRBJ1-3; no reliable D call. Trimming left V 7 bases short and J 0 bases short, with 10 bases between. The length of the CDR3 is 14 residues. The CDR3 coding sequence is TGTGCCAGCATGTGGACTGACTCTGGAAACACCATATATTTT. It is translated as CASMWTDSGNTIYF.

This clonotype was observed at least ten times. J is TRBJ2-5 and V is TRBV11-3; D is undetermined. Germline CDR1 is SGHNT and CDR2 is YENEEA. This CDR3 comprises 13 residues. Trimming left V 3 bases short and J 5 bases short, with 10 bases between. Here the CDR3 DNA reads TGTGCCAGCAGCTTCATGGGGTCGGAGACCCAGTACTTC. The encoded protein is CASSFMGSETQYF.

This clonotype was detected many times. The genes are TRBV20-1 and TRBJ2-5; D is undetermined. The CDR3 runs 13 residues. Germline V gene data show CDR1 as DFQATT and CDR2 as SNEGSKA (reference sequence). V was clipped by 5 bases and J by 5 bases, with 15 bases between them. The CDR3, as DNA: TGCAGTGCTGAGGACCCGTTAAAGGAGACCCAGTACTTC. This encodes CSAEDPLKETQYF.

This clonotype was recorded many times. V usage is TRBV30 and J usage is TRBJ2-3; TRBD2 might be the D (5 bases). Germline CDR1 GTSNPN, CDR2 SVGIG (reference sequence). V lost 1 base, J lost 6 bases, and 8 bases lay in between. This CDR3 has 12 amino acids. CDR3 coding DNA: TGTGCCTGGAGTGCCTCGGGGGATACGCAGTATTTT. Its translation: CAWSASGDTQYF.

This clonotype was detected only a few times. The V call is TRBV20-1, the J call TRBJ2-1, with TRBD2 matching 7 bases. Germline assignment: CDR1 DFQATT and CDR2 SNEGSKA (reference sequence). Losses at the gene ends were 2 bases for V and 8 bases for J; bases not matched to a gene: 3. There are 12 residues in the CDR3. CDR3 in amino acids: CSARRLADEQFF. Written as DNA, the CDR3 is TGCAGTGCTAGACGGCTAGCGGATGAGCAGTTCTTC.

The chain is built from TRBV2 and TRBJ1-1, with D possibly TRBD1 on 5 matching bases. V lost 10 bases, J lost 2 bases, and 8 bases lay in between. There are 11 residues in the CDR3. CDR1 SNHLY and CDR2 FYNNEI come from the germline V gene. CDR3 nucleotides: TGTGCCACCCAGGGCAACACTGAAGCTTTCTTT. Its translation is CATQGNTEAFF. Using reference TRBV2 and TRBJ1-1 for the parts outside the CDR3, the full variable domain is EPEVTQTPSHQVTQMGQEVILRCVPISNHLYFYWYRQILGQKVEFLVSFYNNEISEKSEIFDDQFSVERPDGSNFTLKIRSTKLEDSAMYFCATQGNTEAFFGQGTRLTVV.

The chain is built from TRBV20-1 and TRBJ2-5; D is unclear. CDR1 is DFQATT and CDR2 is SNEGSKA in the germline V gene (reference sequence). The V end lost 3 bases, the J end lost 7 bases, and 15 bases lay between the germline ends. This CDR3 is built from 13 residues. CDR3 in DNA: TGCAGTGCTAGTGCCCCAGCCCCGGGGACCCAGTACTTC. It translates to CSASAPAPGTQYF.